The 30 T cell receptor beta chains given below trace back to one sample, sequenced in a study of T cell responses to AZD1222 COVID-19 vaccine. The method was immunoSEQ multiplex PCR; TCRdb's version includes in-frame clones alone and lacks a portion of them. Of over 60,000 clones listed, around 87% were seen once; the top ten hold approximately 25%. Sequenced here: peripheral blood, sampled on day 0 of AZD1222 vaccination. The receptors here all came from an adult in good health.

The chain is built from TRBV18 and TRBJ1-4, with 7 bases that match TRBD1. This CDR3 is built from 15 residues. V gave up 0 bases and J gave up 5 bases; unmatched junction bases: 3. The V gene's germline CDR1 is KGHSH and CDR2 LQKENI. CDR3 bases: TGTGCCAGCTCACCACCGGGACAGTTGAATGAAAAACTGTTTTTT. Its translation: CASSPPGQLNEKLFF. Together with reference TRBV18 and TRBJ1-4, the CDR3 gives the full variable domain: NAGVMQNPRHLVRRRGQEARLRCSPMKGHSHVYWYRQLPEEGLKFMVYLQKENIIDESGMPKERFSAEFPKEGPSILRIQQVVRGDSAAYFCASSPPGQLNEKLFFGSGTQLSVL.

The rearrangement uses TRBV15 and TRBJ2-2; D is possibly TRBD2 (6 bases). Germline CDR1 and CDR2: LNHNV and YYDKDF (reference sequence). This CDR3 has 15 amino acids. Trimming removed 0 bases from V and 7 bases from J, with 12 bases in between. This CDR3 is CATSRDRGYDGELFF. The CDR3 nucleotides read TGTGCCACCAGCAGAGATCGGGGGTATGACGGGGAGCTGTTTTTT.

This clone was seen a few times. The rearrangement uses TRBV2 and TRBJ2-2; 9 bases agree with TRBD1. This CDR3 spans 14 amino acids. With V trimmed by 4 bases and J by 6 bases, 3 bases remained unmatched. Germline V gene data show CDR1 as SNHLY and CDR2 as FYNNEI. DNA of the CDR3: TGTGCCAGCAGTGCCCGGACAGGGGCCGGGGAGCTGTTTTTT. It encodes CASSARTGAGELFF.

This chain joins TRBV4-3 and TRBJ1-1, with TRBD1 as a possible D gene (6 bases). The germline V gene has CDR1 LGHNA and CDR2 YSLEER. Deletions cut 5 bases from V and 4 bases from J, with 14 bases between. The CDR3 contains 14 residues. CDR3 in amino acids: CASSARGGGTEAFF. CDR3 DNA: TGCGCCAGCAGCGCCAGAGGGGGGGGCACTGAAGCTTTCTTT.

The CDR3 nucleotides are TGTGCCAGCAGTGAAGATTTCATAGGGTCCCAAGAGACCCAGTACTTC. This sequence encodes CASSEDFIGSQETQYF. V usage is TRBV6-1 and J usage is TRBJ2-5; D gene ambiguous. The V gene's germline CDR1 is MNHNS and CDR2 SASEGT. The CDR3 runs to 16 residues. V lost 1 base and J 1 base, leaving 13 bases between the germline ends.

The CDR3 DNA reads TGTGCCAGCAGCTCGGAAATTAACTATGGCTACACCTTC. It translates to CASSSEINYGYTF. V is TRBV3-1 (or the pseudogene TRBV3-2) and J is TRBJ1-2, with unresolved D. The CDR3 loop spans 13 amino acids. V was clipped by 5 bases and J by 1 base, with 8 bases between them. In germline, CDR1 is LGHDT, CDR2 YNNKEL (reference sequence).

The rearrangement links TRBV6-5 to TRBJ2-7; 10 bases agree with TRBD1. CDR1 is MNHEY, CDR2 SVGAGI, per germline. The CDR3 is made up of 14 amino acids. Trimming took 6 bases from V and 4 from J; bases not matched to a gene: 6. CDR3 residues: CASRPGTGVYEQYF. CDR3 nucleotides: TGTGCCAGCAGGCCCGGGACAGGGGTGTACGAGCAGTACTTC.

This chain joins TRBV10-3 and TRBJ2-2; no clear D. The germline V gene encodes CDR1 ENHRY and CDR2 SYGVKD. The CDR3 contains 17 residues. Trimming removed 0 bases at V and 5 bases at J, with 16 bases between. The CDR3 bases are TGTGCCATCAGTGAGTCTGGCAGGAACGGTGGAACCGGGGAGCTGTTTTTT. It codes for CAISESGRNGGTGELFF.

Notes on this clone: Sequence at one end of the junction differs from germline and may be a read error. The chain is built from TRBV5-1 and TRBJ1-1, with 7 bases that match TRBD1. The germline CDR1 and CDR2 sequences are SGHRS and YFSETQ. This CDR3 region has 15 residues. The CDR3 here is CANSLVSGGGSEAFF. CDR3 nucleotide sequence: TGCGCCAACAGCTTGGTGTCAGGGGGAGGGTCTGAAGCTTTCTTT.

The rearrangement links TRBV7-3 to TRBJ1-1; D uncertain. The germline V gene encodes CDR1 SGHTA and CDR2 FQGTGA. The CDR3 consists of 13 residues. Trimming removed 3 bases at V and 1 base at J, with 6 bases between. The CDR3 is CASSFRQNTEAFF. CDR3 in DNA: TGTGCCAGCAGCTTCCGACAGAACACTGAAGCTTTCTTT.

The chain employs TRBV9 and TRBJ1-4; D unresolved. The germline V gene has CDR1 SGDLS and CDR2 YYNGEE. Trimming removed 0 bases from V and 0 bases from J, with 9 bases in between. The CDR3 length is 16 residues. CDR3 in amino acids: CASSVGPGPTNEKLFF. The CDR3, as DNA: TGTGCCAGCAGCGTAGGTCCGGGCCCAACTAATGAAAAACTGTTTTTT. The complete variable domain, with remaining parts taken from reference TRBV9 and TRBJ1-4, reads DSGVTQTPKHLITATGQRVTLRCSPRSGDLSVYWYQQSLDQGLQFLIQYYNGEERAKGNILERFSAQQFPDLHSELNLSSLELGDSALYFCASSVGPGPTNEKLFFGSGTQLSVL.

The CDR3 reads CASIRQKVYYEQYF. CDR3 in DNA: TGTGCCAGCATTCGGCAGAAGGTATACTACGAGCAGTACTTC. The chain is built from TRBV2 and TRBJ2-7, with D hard to call. Trimming cost V 7 bases and J 3 bases, with 16 bases left between them. Germline V gene data show CDR1 as SNHLY and CDR2 as FYNNEI. CDR3 length: 14 amino acids.

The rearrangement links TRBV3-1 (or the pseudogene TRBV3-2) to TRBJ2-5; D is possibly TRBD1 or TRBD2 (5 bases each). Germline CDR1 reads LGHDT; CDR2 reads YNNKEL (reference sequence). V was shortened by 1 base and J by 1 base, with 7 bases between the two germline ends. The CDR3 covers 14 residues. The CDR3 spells CASSQAGAQETQYF. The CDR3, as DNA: TGTGCCAGCAGCCAAGCCGGGGCCCAAGAGACCCAGTACTTC.

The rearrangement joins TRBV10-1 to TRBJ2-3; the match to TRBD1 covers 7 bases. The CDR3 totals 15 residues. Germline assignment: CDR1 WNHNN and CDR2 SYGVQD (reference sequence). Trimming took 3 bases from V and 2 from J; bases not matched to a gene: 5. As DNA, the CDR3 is TGCGCCAGCAGTGAAGACAGGGCCTTCACAGATACGCAGTATTTT. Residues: CASSEDRAFTDTQYF.

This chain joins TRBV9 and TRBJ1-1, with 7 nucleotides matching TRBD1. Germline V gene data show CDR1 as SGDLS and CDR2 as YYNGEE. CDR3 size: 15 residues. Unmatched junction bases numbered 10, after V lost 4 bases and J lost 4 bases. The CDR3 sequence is CASSPQPGTVTEAFF. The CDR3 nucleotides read TGTGCCAGCAGCCCCCAACCTGGGACAGTCACTGAAGCTTTCTTT. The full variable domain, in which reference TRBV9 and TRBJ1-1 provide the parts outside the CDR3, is DSGVTQTPKHLITATGQRVTLRCSPRSGDLSVYWYQQSLDQGLQFLIQYYNGEERAKGNILERFSAQQFPDLHSELNLSSLELGDSALYFCASSPQPGTVTEAFFGQGTRLTVV.

CDR3 amino acids: CATTVGVWDRNTQYF. Here the CDR3 DNA reads TGTGCCACCACGGTCGGGGTATGGGACCGGAATACGCAGTATTTT. The V and J genes are TRBV24-1 and TRBJ2-3; tentatively, D is TRBD1 or TRBD2 (5 bases each). The CDR3 has 15 amino acids. Germline assignment: CDR1 KGHDR and CDR2 SFDVKD. The V and J ends lost 8 bases and 7 bases respectively, with 21 bases between them.

In DNA, the CDR3 is TGTGCCGGACGACAGGTAGATGAAAAACTGTTTTTT. This translates into CAGRQVDEKLFF. The gene calls are TRBV30 and TRBJ1-4, with D perhaps TRBD1 (6 bases). This CDR3 is built from 12 residues. Trimming removed 8 bases from V and 6 bases from J, with 13 bases in between. The germline V gene encodes CDR1 GTSNPN and CDR2 SVGIG (reference sequence).

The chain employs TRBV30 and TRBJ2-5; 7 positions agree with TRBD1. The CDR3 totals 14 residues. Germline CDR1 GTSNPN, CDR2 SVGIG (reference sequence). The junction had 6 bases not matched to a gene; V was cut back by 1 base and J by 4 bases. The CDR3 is CAWSDGQEGETQYF. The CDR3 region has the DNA TGTGCCTGGAGTGACGGACAGGAAGGAGAGACCCAGTACTTC.

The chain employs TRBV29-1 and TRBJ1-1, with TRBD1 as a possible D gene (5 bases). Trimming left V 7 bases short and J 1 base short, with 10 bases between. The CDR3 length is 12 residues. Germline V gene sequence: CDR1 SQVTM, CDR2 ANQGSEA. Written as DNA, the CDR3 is TGCAGCGCTGGAGGGGCGAACACTGAAGCTTTCTTT. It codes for CSAGGANTEAFF.

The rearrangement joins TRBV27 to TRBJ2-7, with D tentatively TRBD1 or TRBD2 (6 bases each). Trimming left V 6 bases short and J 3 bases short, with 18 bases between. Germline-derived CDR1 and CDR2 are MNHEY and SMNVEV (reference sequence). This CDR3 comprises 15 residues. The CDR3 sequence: CASRLLGGPDYEQYF. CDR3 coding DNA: TGTGCCAGCAGACTCCTCGGGGGCCCTGACTACGAGCAGTACTTC.

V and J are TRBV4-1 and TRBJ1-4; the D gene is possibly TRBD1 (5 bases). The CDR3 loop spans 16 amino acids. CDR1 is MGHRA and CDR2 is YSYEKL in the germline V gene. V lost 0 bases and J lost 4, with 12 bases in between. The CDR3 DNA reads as TGCGCCAGCAGCCAAGATTCAGGGACTCTTAATGAAAAACTGTTTTTT. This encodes CASSQDSGTLNEKLFF.

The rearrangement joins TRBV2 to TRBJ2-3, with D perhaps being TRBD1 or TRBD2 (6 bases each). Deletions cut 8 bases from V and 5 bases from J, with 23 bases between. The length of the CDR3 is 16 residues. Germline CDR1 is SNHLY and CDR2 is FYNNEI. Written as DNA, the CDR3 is TGTGCCAGCCTACTTTCGGGGGCGAAGGATAGAGATACGCAGTATTTT. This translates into CASLLSGAKDRDTQYF.

CDR3 region: CASSSGTVIEKLFF. The DNA of the CDR3 is TGCGCCAGCAGTTCCGGGACAGTAATTGAAAAACTGTTTTTT. The chain has TRBV5-1 and TRBJ1-4; 7 nucleotides line up with TRBD1. The CDR3 length is 14 residues. The germline V gene encodes CDR1 SGHRS and CDR2 YFSETQ. After removal of 5 bases from V and 7 bases from J, the junction contained 8 bases not matched to a gene.

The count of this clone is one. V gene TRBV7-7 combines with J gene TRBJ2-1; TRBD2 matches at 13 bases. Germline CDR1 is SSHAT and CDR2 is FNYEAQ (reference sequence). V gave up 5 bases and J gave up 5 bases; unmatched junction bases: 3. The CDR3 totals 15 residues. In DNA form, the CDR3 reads TGTGCCAGCAGCCCCACTAGCGGGGGGGACAATGAGCAGTTCTTC. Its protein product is CASSPTSGGDNEQFF.

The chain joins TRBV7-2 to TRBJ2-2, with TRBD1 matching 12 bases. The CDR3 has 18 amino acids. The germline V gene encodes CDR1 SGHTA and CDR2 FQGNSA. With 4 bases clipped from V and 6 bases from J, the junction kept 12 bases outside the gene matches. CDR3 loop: CASSSRPGQGAKAGELFF. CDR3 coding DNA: TGTGCCAGCAGCTCACGCCCGGGACAGGGGGCCAAAGCCGGGGAGCTGTTTTTT.

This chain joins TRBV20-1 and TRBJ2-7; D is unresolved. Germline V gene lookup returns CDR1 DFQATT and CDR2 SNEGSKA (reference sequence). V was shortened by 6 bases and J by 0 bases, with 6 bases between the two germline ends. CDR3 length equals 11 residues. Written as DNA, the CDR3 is TGCAGTGCCCCGATCTCCTACGAGCAGTACTTC. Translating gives CSAPISYEQYF.

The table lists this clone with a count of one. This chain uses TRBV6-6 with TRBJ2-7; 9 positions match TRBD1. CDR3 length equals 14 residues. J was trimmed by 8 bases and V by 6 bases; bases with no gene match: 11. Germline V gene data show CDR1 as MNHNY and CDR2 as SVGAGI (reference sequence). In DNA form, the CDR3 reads TGTGCCAGCAGCACACAGGGGGCGACGTCTCAGCAGTACTTC. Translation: CASSTQGATSQQYF.

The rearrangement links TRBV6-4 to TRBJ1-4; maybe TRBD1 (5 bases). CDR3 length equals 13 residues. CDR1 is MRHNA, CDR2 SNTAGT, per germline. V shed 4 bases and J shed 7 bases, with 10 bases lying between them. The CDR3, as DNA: TGTGCCAGCAGTGCCCTTCAGGGTGAAAAACTGTTTTTT. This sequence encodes CASSALQGEKLFF.

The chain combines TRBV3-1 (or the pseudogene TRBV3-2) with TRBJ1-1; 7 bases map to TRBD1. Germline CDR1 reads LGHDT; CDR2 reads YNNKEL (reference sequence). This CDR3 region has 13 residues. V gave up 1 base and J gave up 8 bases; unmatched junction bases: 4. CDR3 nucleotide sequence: TGTGCCAGCAGCCAAGGCTACAGGGGAGAAGCTTTCTTT. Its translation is CASSQGYRGEAFF.

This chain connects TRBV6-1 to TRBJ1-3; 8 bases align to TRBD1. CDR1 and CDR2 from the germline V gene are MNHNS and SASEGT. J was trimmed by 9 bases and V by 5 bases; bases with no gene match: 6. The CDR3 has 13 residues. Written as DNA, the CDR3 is TGTGCCAGCAGTTCATCGACAGGGGTCACCATATATTTT. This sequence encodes CASSSSTGVTIYF.